Listed here is a single T cell receptor beta chain. Its matching antigen is unknown. Data came from immunoSEQ multiplex PCR; TCRdb stores just in-frame clones and leaves some out. The table includes some 97,000 clones, roughly 89% detected once. This sample was taken from a study of T cell responses to AZD1222 COVID-19 vaccine. This CDR3 has 15 amino acids. Trimming removed 5 bases from V and 0 bases from J, with 12 bases in between. Germline loops: CDR1 LNHDA, CDR2 SQIVND (reference sequence). Whole-study findings and limits: Females outnumbered males among donors, who were mostly white British; clonal diversity was possibly underestimated.

This clonotype was obtained from an adult in good health. The rearrangement joins TRBV19 to TRBJ2-3; D is possibly TRBD2 (5 bases). The source was peripheral blood, collected on day 0 of AZD1222 vaccination. The CDR3 is CASSPRVHSTDTQYF. The CDR3 DNA sequence: TGTGCCAGTAGTCCGCGGGTCCACAGCACAGATACGCAGTATTTT.